This entry features one T cell receptor beta chain sequence. In the authors' workflow: It was from reference gene primer amplification that nucleated cell counts were estimated. Libraries were prepared by immunoSEQ multiplex PCR; TCRdb keeps only in-frame clonotypes and omits some of them. Clone size and the V and J calls come from that table; the DNA yielded D and trimming. The sample holds just under 250,000 clones, roughly 91% seen once. These data originate in a study of blood T cell repertoires in COVID-19. Study as a whole: Sources were T cells, B-cell-depleted T cells, or PBMCs; the material itself was cDNA or gDNA.

Study members were between about 18 and 100 years old and lived in fewer than 30 US regions. CDR3 length: 14 residues. The germline V gene encodes CDR1 SGHAT and CDR2 FQNNGV. V was cut by 3 bases and J by 0 bases, with 9 bases left in between. The rearrangement links TRBV11-2 to TRBJ2-7; D unclear. Material for sequencing was PBMCs or T cells enriched from blood (not recorded which). The clonotype originates from a woman in her twenties or thirties who had recovered from COVID-19. DNA of the CDR3: TGTGCCAGCAGCTTGGCTCAAATCTCCTACGAGCAGTACTTC. Its translation is CASSLAQISYEQYF. The whole variable domain, remainder taken from reference TRBV11-2 and TRBJ2-7, is EAGVAQSPRYKIIEKRQSVAFWCNPISGHATLYWYQQILGQGPKLLIQFQNNGVVDDSQLPKDRFSAERLKGVDSTLKIQPAKLEDSAVYLCASSLAQISYEQYFGPGTRLTVT.